The 23 T cell receptor beta chains given below trace back to one sample, sequenced in a study of T-cell reconstitution after alpha-beta-depleted transplantation in children. Unique molecular identifiers were incorporated when the TCRbeta library was constructed. TCRdb used MiXCR to reprocess the PCR reads, holding one entry per CDR3 protein. The data show 250,000 or so distinct CDR3 sequences, roughly 7.7% seen once. The sequencing here drew on PBMCs, mostly from graft donor cells, taken 180 days after TCRalphabeta/CD19-depleted stem cell transplant. The receptors here all came from a male patient younger than 18 who had a stem cell transplant for acute lymphoblastic leukemia, so the T cells may come from the graft donor.

The sample holds many counts of this clonotype. The chain combines TRBV5-4 with TRBJ2-1; 10 bases align to TRBD2. This CDR3 has 16 residues. Trimming removed 2 bases from V and 6 bases from J; junction bases left unmatched: 8. Germline loops: CDR1 SGHNT, CDR2 YYREEE (reference sequence). The CDR3 nucleotides are TGTGCCAGCAGCTTAGCTCCCGGGACTAGCGTCAATGAGCAGTTCTTC. Its protein is CASSLAPGTSVNEQFF.

This clonotype has ten or more counts. The chain carries TRBV28 and TRBJ1-5, with D hard to call. Trimming removed 5 bases from V and 3 bases from J, with 11 bases in between. The CDR3 has 14 amino acids. Germline CDR1 is MDHEN and CDR2 is SYDVKM. The CDR3 DNA reads as TGTGCCAGCAGTCTTGGCCTGCACAATCAGCCCCAGCATTTT. This sequence encodes CASSLGLHNQPQHF.

There are many counts of this clonotype. The V and J genes are TRBV6-5 and TRBJ1-5, with 10 positions matching TRBD1. This CDR3 is built from 17 residues. V was clipped by 2 bases and J by 1 base; unmatched bases: 5. Germline CDR1 MNHEY, CDR2 SVGAGI. Here the CDR3 reads CASSYGWDRGSNQPQHF. CDR3 DNA sequence: TGTGCCAGCAGTTACGGGTGGGACAGGGGAAGCAATCAGCCCCAGCATTTT.

The chain is built from TRBV5-1 and TRBJ1-5, with TRBD1 as a possible D gene (5 bases). Trimming stripped 0 bases from V and 0 bases from J, with 19 bases between. CDR3 length: 19 residues. Germline V CDR1 and CDR2: SGHRS, YFSETQ. Here the CDR3 reads CASSLEGARPPNSNQPQHF. The CDR3 DNA reads as TGCGCCAGCAGCTTGGAAGGGGCCCGACCCCCTAATAGCAATCAGCCCCAGCATTTT.

This clonotype occurred once. This may come from a read error, since a much larger clone is one base off. The gene calls are TRBV10-3 and TRBJ2-7; unclear D gene. From germline, CDR1 is ENHRY and CDR2 SYGVKD. This CDR3 comprises 12 residues. V was pared by 6 bases and J by 2 bases, with 8 bases between. The CDR3 bases are TGTGCCATCAGGGACGTGACCTACGAGCAGTACTTC. This encodes CAIRDVTYEQYF.

In this sample, this clonotype turned up once. This may come from a read error, since a much larger clone is one base off. V is TRBV5-1 and J is TRBJ2-1, with a weak D call TRBD2 (6 bases). Germline CDR1 is SGHRS and CDR2 is YFSETQ. Deletions cut 0 bases from V and 13 bases from J, with 11 bases between. The CDR3 spans 12 residues. This chain's CDR3 is CASSLVGLRQFF. The DNA of the CDR3 is TGCGCCAGCAGCTTGGTTGGACTACGTCAGTTCTTC.

This clonotype was counted many times. The V call is TRBV4-3, the J call TRBJ1-4, with 7 nucleotides matching TRBD1. CDR3 length: 13 amino acids. The germline gives CDR1 LGHNA, CDR2 YSLEER. V lost 4 bases and J lost 17; bases outside the gene matches: 13. CDR3 protein: CASSRGTAGAHFF. CDR3 bases: TGCGCCAGCAGCCGCGGGACAGCCGGGGCCCATTTTTTT.

Ten or more counts support this clonotype. The gene calls are TRBV4-3 and TRBJ2-7; the match to TRBD1 covers 9 bases. The CDR3 covers 17 residues. In germline, CDR1 is LGHNA, CDR2 YSLEER. V was pared by 1 base and J by 0 bases, with 7 bases of the junction left unmatched. CDR3 loop: CASSQGTGTGSSYEQYF. CDR3 nucleotides: TGCGCCAGCAGCCAAGGCACCGGGACAGGGAGCTCCTACGAGCAGTACTTC.

This clonotype occurred many times. J is TRBJ2-6 and V is TRBV18, with 9 bases that match TRBD1. V shed 1 base, J shed 0 bases, and the junction held 7 bases outside the gene matches. The CDR3 totals 19 residues. Germline values: CDR1 KGHSH, CDR2 LQKENI. CDR3 residues: CASSPRGQGAGSGANVLTF. DNA for the CDR3: TGTGCCAGCTCACCACGGGGACAGGGAGCAGGCTCTGGGGCCAACGTCCTGACTTTC.

This clonotype was observed many times. The V call is TRBV10-2, the J call TRBJ2-5; perhaps TRBD2 as D (6 bases). The CDR3 covers 16 residues. The ends were cut back, 3 bases at V and 0 bases at J, with 14 bases in the middle. CDR1 and CDR2 from the germline V gene are WSHSY and SAAADI. CDR3 DNA: TGCGCCAGCAGTGATTGGGACTTGACGTACCAAGAGACCCAGTACTTC. It specifies CASSDWDLTYQETQYF.

This clonotype was recorded many times. This chain connects TRBV12-3 or TRBV12-4 to TRBJ2-2; TRBD2 agrees at 7 bases. The CDR3 has 15 residues. After removal of 3 bases from V and 6 bases from J, the junction contained 7 bases not matched to a gene. This chain's CDR3 is CASSLRGMRAGELFF. CDR3 DNA sequence: TGTGCCAGCAGTTTGCGGGGGATGAGGGCCGGGGAGCTGTTTTTT.

V usage is TRBV30 and J usage is TRBJ2-7; TRBD1 agrees at 11 bases. The V and J ends lost 6 bases and 5 bases, in that order; junction bases with no gene match: 12. The germline CDR1 and CDR2 sequences are GTSNPN and SVGIG (reference sequence). The CDR3 spans 15 residues. The CDR3 DNA follows: TGTGCCTGCAGCTGGCAGGGACAGGGGGTCAACGAGCAGTACTTC. The encoded protein is CACSWQGQGVNEQYF.

In this sample, this clonotype turned up many times. The J gene is TRBJ1-2, the V gene TRBV5-1; a weak D match, TRBD1 (6 bases). With 1 base removed from V and 8 bases from J, the gap between germline ends came to 9 bases. CDR1 is SGHRS, CDR2 YFSETQ, per germline. The CDR3 length is 12 residues. The CDR3: CASSLNRDGYTF. The CDR3 nucleotides are TGCGCCAGCAGCTTGAACAGGGACGGCTACACCTTC.

This clonotype has at least ten counts. The chain couples TRBV10-3 to TRBJ2-1; D might be TRBD1 (6 bases). Germline V gene sequence: CDR1 ENHRY, CDR2 SYGVKD. With 2 bases removed from V and 7 bases from J, the gap between germline ends came to 15 bases. The CDR3 sequence is 15 residues long. CDR3 nucleotides: TGTGCCATCAGTGAGGCCCCACAGGGAGAGAATGAGCAGTTCTTC. It codes for CAISEAPQGENEQFF.

This clonotype was seen at least ten times. V and J are TRBV9 and TRBJ2-5; 9 bases are shared with TRBD2. Looked up from germline, CDR1 is SGDLS and CDR2 is YYNGEE. The trim removed 2 bases at V and 5 bases at J, leaving 13 bases unmatched. The CDR3 is 17 residues long. CDR3 in amino acids: CASSVGGAGGLRETQYF. The DNA of the CDR3 is TGTGCCAGCAGCGTCGGGGGAGCGGGAGGACTCAGGGAGACCCAGTACTTC.

This clonotype was seen only a few times. The chain uses TRBV6-2 or TRBV6-3 and TRBJ2-7; D is undetermined. V was shortened by 3 bases and J by 2 bases, with 14 bases between the two germline ends. This CDR3 has 15 residues. Germline V lookup: CDR1 MNHEY, CDR2 SVGEGT. The CDR3 nucleotides read TGTGCCAGCAGTTATATGACGGCGTCCCCCTACGAGCAGTACTTC. This gives the protein CASSYMTASPYEQYF.

This clonotype was observed at least ten times. This chain uses TRBV10-3 with TRBJ1-2; possible D gene TRBD1, 5 bases. The CDR3 loop spans 16 amino acids. Trimming took 4 bases from V and 0 from J, leaving 15 bases between them. Per germline, CDR1 ENHRY and CDR2 SYGVKD. CDR3: CAISGSQDVSNYGYTF. In DNA, the CDR3 is TGTGCCATCAGTGGGTCACAGGACGTTTCTAACTATGGCTACACCTTC.

This clonotype was counted many times. One end of the junction does not line up with germline, which may come from a read error. The rearrangement links TRBV7-7 to TRBJ2-5, with TRBD2 matching 10 bases. Germline V CDR1 and CDR2: SSHAT, FNYEAQ (reference sequence). The CDR3 length is 17 residues. CDR3 nucleotide sequence: TGTGCTAGCAGCTTAGCGGGAGGAGCGGGAGGCGGAGAGACCCAGTACTTC. Protein product: CASSLAGGAGGGETQYF.

This clonotype was seen at least ten times. CDR3 sequence (DNA): TGTGCCAGCAGCTTAAGGGCGGGGGCCCTCCAAGAGACCCAGTACTTC. Its protein product is CASSLRAGALQETQYF. This chain connects TRBV13 to TRBJ2-5, with a tentative D call TRBD2 (7 bases). Germline lookup yields CDR1 PRHDT and CDR2 FYEKMQ (reference sequence). Trimming cost V 2 bases and J 1 base, with 14 bases left between them. This CDR3 comprises 16 residues.

This clonotype showed up many times. This sequence joins TRBV10-3 and TRBJ1-2; weak D call: TRBD1 (6 bases). CDR1 is ENHRY, CDR2 SYGVKD, per germline. The CDR3 contains 17 residues. Trimming cost V 2 bases and J 3 bases, with 19 bases left between them. Here the CDR3 reads CAISERSLMDSYYGYTF. The CDR3 region has the DNA TGTGCCATCAGTGAGCGATCATTAATGGACAGCTACTATGGCTACACCTTC.

This clonotype came up many times. CDR3 sequence: CSVEKGGDIQYF. CDR3 sequence (DNA): TGCAGCGTTGAAAAGGGGGGGGACATTCAGTACTTC. The chain combines TRBV29-1 with TRBJ2-4, with D possibly being TRBD2 (7 bases). The CDR3 spans 12 residues. Germline V gene sequence: CDR1 SQVTM, CDR2 ANQGSEA. V lost 2 bases and J lost 8, with 10 bases in between. The variable domain in full, completed from reference TRBV29-1 and TRBJ2-4, reads SAVISQKPSRDICQRGTSLTIQCQVDSQVTMMFWYRQQPGQSLTLIATANQGSEATYESGFVIDKFPISRPNLTFSTLTVSNMSPEDSSIYLCSVEKGGDIQYFGAGTRLSVL.

Only a few counts were recorded for this clonotype. V and J are TRBV20-1 and TRBJ2-7; D possibly corresponds to TRBD2 (5 bases). This CDR3 spans 13 amino acids. V dropped 5 bases and J dropped 2 bases, with 13 bases sitting between them. Germline-derived CDR1 and CDR2 are DFQATT and SNEGSKA (reference sequence). The CDR3 protein is CSAPRRGTYEQYF. Written as DNA, the CDR3 is TGCAGTGCTCCCCGACGGGGAACCTACGAGCAGTACTTC.

This clonotype came up many times. J is TRBJ2-7 and V is TRBV5-5; D may be TRBD2 (6 bases). The germline V gene has CDR1 SGHKS and CDR2 YYEKEE (reference sequence). Between the trimmed V and J ends, which lost 0 bases and 7 bases, there was a span of 11 bases. The CDR3 extends over 13 amino acids. The CDR3 loop reads CASSLAGGQEQYF. In DNA, the CDR3 is TGTGCCAGCAGCTTGGCCGGGGGTCAGGAGCAGTACTTC. Full variable domain (rest looked up from reference TRBV5-5 and TRBJ2-7): DAGVTQSPTHLIKTRGQQVTLRCSPISGHKSVSWYQQVLGQGPQFIFQYYEKEERGRGNFPDRFSARQFPNYSSELNVNALLLGDSALYLCASSLAGGQEQYFGPGTRLTVT.